This T cell receptor (beta chain) was captured in a study of blood T cell repertoires in COVID-19. The repertoire was sequenced with immunoSEQ multiplex PCR; TCRdb's copy has only in-frame clones and lacks some. The profile shows some 75,000 clones, about nine tenths of them singletons. This CDR3 comprises 15 residues. Germline assignment: CDR1 LNHDA and CDR2 SQIVND (reference sequence). The germline V and J ends were trimmed by 3 bases and 4 bases, with 15 bases remaining between them. The clonotype comes from a human donor in a cohort sampled during active COVID-19. Sample: peripheral blood. The V call is TRBV19, the J call TRBJ2-5; a weak D match, TRBD1 (6 bases). In nucleotides, the CDR3 is TGTGCCAGTAGTATGAGGGTACCGACAGGAGAGACCCAGTACTTC. Protein: CASSMRVPTGETQYF.